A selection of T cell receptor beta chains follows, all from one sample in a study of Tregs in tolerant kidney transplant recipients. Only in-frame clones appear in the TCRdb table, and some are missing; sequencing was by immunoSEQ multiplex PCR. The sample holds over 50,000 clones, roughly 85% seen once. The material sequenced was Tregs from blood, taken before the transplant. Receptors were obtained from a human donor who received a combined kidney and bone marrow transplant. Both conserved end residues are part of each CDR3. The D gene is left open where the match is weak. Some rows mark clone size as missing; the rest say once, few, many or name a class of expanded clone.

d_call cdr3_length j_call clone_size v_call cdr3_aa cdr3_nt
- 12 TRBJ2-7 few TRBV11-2 CASSQGRYEQYF TGTGCCAGCAGCCAGGGGCGCTACGAGCAGTACTTC
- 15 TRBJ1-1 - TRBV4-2 CASSREAGGNTEAFF TGTGCCAGCAGCCGAGAGGCTGGGGGAAACACTGAAGCTTTCTTT
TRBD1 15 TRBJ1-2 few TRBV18 CASSAGTGLVYGYTF TGTGCCAGCTCGGCCGGGACAGGGCTTGTCTATGGCTACACCTTC
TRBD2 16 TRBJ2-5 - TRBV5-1 CASSLGTSGGRETQYF TGCGCCAGCAGCTTAGGGACTAGCGGGGGAAGAGAGACCCAGTACTTC
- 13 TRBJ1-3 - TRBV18 CASSPPTRDTIYF TGTGCCAGCTCACCACCAACGAGGGACACCATATATTTT
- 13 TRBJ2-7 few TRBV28 CASTGTPPYEQYF TGTGCCAGCACCGGGACACCGCCTTACGAGCAGTACTTC
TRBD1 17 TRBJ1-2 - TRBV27 CASSLSLQGPPNYGYTF TGTGCCAGCAGTTTATCCCTACAGGGGCCCCCTAACTATGGCTACACCTTC
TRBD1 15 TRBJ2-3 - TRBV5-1 CASRAGQVDTDTQYF TGCGCCAGCAGGGCGGGACAGGTGGACACAGATACGCAGTATTTT
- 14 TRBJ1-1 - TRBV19 CASSIGGRNTEAFF TGTGCCAGTAGTATAGGGGGACGGAACACTGAAGCTTTCTTT
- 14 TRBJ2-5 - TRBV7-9 CASSLASAQETQYF TGTGCCAGCAGCTTAGCGTCAGCCCAAGAGACCCAGTACTTC
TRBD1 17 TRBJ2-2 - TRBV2 CASKELQGQGDAGELFF TGTGCCAGCAAAGAACTACAGGGACAGGGGGATGCCGGGGAGCTGTTTTTT
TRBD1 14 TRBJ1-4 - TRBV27 CASSSGQAKEKLFF TGTGCCAGCAGTTCCGGACAGGCGAAAGAAAAACTGTTTTTT
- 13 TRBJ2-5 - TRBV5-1 CASSPQPRETQYF TGCGCCAGCAGCCCCCAACCGCGGGAGACCCAGTACTTC
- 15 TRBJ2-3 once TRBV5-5 CASSLRVSSTDTQYF TGTGCCAGCAGCTTACGCGTTTCTAGCACAGATACGCAGTATTTT
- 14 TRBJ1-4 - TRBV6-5 CASSPSNSRGKLFF TGTGCCAGCAGTCCCAGTAACTCGCGCGGAAAACTGTTTTTT
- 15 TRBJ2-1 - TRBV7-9 CASSRPGHLKDEQFF TGTGCCAGCAGCCGGCCGGGACACCTTAAGGATGAGCAGTTCTTC
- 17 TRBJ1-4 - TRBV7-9 CASSLTQGRATNEKLFF TGTGCCAGCAGTCTCACTCAAGGAAGGGCCACTAATGAAAAACTGTTTTTT
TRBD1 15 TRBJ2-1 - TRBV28 CASSYLEGTGDEQFF TGTGCCAGCAGCTACCTTGAGGGGACAGGGGATGAGCAGTTCTTC
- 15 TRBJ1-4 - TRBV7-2 CASSLTGSPNEKLFF TGTGCCAGCAGCTTAACAGGGTCACCTAATGAAAAACTGTTTTTT
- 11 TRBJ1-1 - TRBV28 CASSSPWFAFF TGTGCCAGCAGTAGCCCCTGGTTTGCTTTCTTT
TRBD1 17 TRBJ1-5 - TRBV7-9 CASSLAGTGGSNQPQHF TGTGCCAGCAGCTTAGCCGGGACAGGGGGGAGCAATCAGCCCCAGCATTTT
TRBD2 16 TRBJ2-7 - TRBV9 CASSVDAGGHSYEQYF TGTGCCAGCAGCGTAGATGCGGGGGGCCACTCCTACGAGCAGTACTTC
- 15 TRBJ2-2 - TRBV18 CASSPSVGGTGELFF TGTGCCAGCTCACCGTCGGTTGGTGGCACCGGGGAGCTGTTTTTT
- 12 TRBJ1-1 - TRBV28 CASRPGVGRAFF TGTGCCAGCAGACCTGGGGTAGGGAGGGCTTTCTTT
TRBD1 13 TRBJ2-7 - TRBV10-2 CASTQGASGEQYF TGCGCCAGCACACAGGGGGCGTCCGGCGAGCAGTACTTC
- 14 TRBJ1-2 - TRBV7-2 CASSLGSDHYGYTF TGTGCCAGCAGCTTAGGGTCAGATCACTATGGCTACACCTTC
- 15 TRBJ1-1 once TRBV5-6 CASRKGQGPVTEAFF TGTGCCAGCAGGAAAGGGCAGGGGCCAGTTACTGAAGCTTTCTTT
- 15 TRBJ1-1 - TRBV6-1 CASSHGTFYNTEAFF TGTGCCAGCAGCCACGGGACCTTTTATAACACTGAAGCTTTCTTT
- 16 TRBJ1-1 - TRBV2 CASSYNSLPPNPEAFF TGTGCCAGCAGTTATAACAGCCTACCACCCAACCCTGAAGCTTTCTTT
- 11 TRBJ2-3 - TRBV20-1 CSARGLDTQYF TGCAGTGCGCGAGGACTAGATACGCAGTATTTT
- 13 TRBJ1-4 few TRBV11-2 CATTKNGGEKLFF TGTGCCACCACGAAGAATGGTGGTGAAAAACTGTTTTTT
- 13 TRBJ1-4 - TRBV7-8 CASSLARFEKLFF TGTGCCAGCAGCTTAGCCAGGTTCGAAAAACTGTTTTTT
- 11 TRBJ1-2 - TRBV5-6 CASSLGAGYTF TGTGCCAGCAGCTTGGGGGCTGGCTACACCTTC
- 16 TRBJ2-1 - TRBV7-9 CASSLAVETRNNEQFF TGTGCCAGCAGCTTAGCGGTTGAGACTAGAAACAATGAGCAGTTCTTC
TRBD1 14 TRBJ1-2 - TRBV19 CASSLGTGNYGYTF TGTGCCAGTAGTTTGGGGACAGGGAACTATGGCTACACCTTC
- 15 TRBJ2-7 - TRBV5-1 CASSPGGRRTYEQYF TGCGCCAGCAGCCCCGGAGGACGTCGAACCTACGAGCAGTACTTC
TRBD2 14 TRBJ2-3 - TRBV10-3 CAISASGGTDTQYF TGTGCCATCAGCGCTAGCGGGGGAACAGATACGCAGTATTTT
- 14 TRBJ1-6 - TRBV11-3 CASTPVKGNSPLHF TGTGCCAGCACCCCCGTCAAGGGTAATTCACCCCTCCACTTT
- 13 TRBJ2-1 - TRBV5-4 CASSLGIFNEQFF TGTGCCAGCAGCTTGGGGATTTTCAATGAGCAGTTCTTC
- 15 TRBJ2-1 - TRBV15 CATSRAGSSYNEQFF TGTGCCACCAGCAGAGCGGGGTCCTCCTACAATGAGCAGTTCTTC
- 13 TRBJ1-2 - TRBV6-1 CASSPGPNYGYTF TGTGCCAGCAGTCCCGGGCCCAACTATGGCTACACCTTC
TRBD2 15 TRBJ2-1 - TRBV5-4 CASTGGGSSYNEQFF TGTGCCAGCACCGGTGGCGGGAGTTCCTACAATGAGCAGTTCTTC
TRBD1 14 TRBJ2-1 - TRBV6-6 CASTGTGIYNEQFF TGTGCCAGCACCGGGACAGGGATTTACAATGAGCAGTTCTTC